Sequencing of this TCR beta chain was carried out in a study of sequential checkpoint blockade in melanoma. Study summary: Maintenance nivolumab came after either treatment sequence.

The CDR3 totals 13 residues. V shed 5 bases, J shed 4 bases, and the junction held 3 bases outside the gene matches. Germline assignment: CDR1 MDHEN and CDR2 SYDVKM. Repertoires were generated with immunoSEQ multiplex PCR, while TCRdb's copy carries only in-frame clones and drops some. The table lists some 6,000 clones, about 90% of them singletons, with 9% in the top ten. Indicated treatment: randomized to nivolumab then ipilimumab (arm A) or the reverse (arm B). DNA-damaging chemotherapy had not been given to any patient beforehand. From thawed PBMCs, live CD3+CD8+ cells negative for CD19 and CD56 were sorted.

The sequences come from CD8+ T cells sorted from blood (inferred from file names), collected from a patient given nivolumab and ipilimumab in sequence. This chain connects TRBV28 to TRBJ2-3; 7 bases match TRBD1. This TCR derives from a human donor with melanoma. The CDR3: CASSTTGADTQYF. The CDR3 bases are TGTGCCAGCAGTACAACAGGGGCAGATACGCAGTATTTT.